This record looks at one T cell receptor (beta chain) sequence and its context. This sample was included in a study of cytomegalovirus exposure and HLA in healthy donors. The CDR3 is 15 residues long. The V segment lost 1 base and the J segment 10 bases; nucleotides outside the gene matches: 8. Looked up from germline, CDR1 is LGHNA and CDR2 is YSLEER. The PCR made use of 60 Vbeta and 13 Jbeta primers. Generated by immunoSEQ multiplex PCR, the TCRdb table keeps only in-frame clones and is missing some. The data hold some 130,000 clones, with approximately 75% observed a single time. The V call is TRBV4-3, the J call TRBJ1-4; TRBD1 matches at 8 bases. The sequenced material came from PBMCs. This receptor was identified in a woman aged 40 to 50 in good health and CMV-seropositive. DNA of the CDR3: TGCGCCAGCAGCCAAGCTCCGGGACAGGCGACAAAACTGTTTTTT. This gives the protein CASSQAPGQATKLFF.